This is a list of T cell receptor beta chains from one sample in a study of PD-1 blockade in classical Hodgkin lymphoma. Data came from immunoSEQ multiplex PCR; TCRdb stores just in-frame clones and leaves some out. This table holds around 99,000 clones, 81% found once. This specimen consisted of peripheral blood mononuclear cells (PBMCs), obtained before the second cycle of nivolumab. These receptors were collected from a human donor with classical Hodgkin lymphoma. Each CDR3 is given with its conserved first and last residue. A D gene is named only where the DNA matches it firmly. A clone size is listed for some rows: how often the clone was seen (once, few, many), or a class if it is expanded.

v_gene	d_gene	j_gene	len	abundance	CDR3nt	CDR3aa
TRBV10-2	TRBD1	TRBJ2-3	16	NA	TGCGCCACTAACCGTAGGGGGCTAGGGTCCACAGATACGCAGTATTTT	CATNRRGLGSTDTQYF
TRBV19	TRBD2	TRBJ2-1	18	NA	TGTGCCAGTAGGAGAGGGACTAGCGGGACCTTCTCCTACAATGAGCAGTTCTTC	CASRRGTSGTFSYNEQFF
TRBV19	TRBD1	TRBJ2-7	13	NA	TGTGCCAGTAGCATGGACAGGGGCCGGGAGCAGTACTTC	CASSMDRGREQYF
TRBV6-6	TRBD2	TRBJ2-1	16	NA	TGTGCCAGCAGGTTAGCGGGAGGTAGTTATAACAATGAGCAGTTCTTC	CASRLAGGSYNNEQFF
TRBV2	TRBD2	TRBJ2-5	12	NA	TGTGCCAGCAGTGTTAGCGGGGAGACCCAGTACTTC	CASSVSGETQYF
TRBV29-1	TRBD1	TRBJ2-7	13	NA	TGCAGCGTTGGACAGGGGTGGAGCTACGAGCAGTACTTC	CSVGQGWSYEQYF
TRBV28	TRBD1	TRBJ1-1	12	NA	TGTGCCAGCAGGACAGGGTATACTGAAGCTTTCTTT	CASRTGYTEAFF
TRBV11-1	NA	TRBJ2-7	14	NA	TGTGCCAGCAGCTTAGGGGACACGCTATACGAGCAGTACTTC	CASSLGDTLYEQYF
TRBV10-3	NA	TRBJ1-4	16	NA	TGTGCCATCAGTGAGTCGGGACGAGGAACTAATGAAAAACTGTTTTTT	CAISESGRGTNEKLFF
TRBV7-6	TRBD2	TRBJ2-7	15	NA	TGTGCCAGCAGCCCAACGCTAGCGGGCGGTCTCGAGCAGTACTTC	CASSPTLAGGLEQYF
TRBV5-1	NA	TRBJ2-7	15	NA	TGCGCCAGCAGCTTGGCAGCGGGTTTTTCCTACGAGCAGTACTTC	CASSLAAGFSYEQYF
TRBV11-2	NA	TRBJ2-7	14	NA	TGTGCCAGCAGTGAAATTGGGGGGACCTACGAGCAGTACTTC	CASSEIGGTYEQYF
TRBV7-9	TRBD2	TRBJ2-7	15	NA	TGTGCCAGCAGGTCCGGGACTAGCGGTCCCTACGAGCAGTACTTC	CASRSGTSGPYEQYF
TRBV28	TRBD1	TRBJ2-2	15	once	TGTGCCAGCAGTCTGGGACAGGGGGACACCGGGGAGCTGTTTTTT	CASSLGQGDTGELFF
TRBV28	TRBD1	TRBJ1-4	15	once	TGTGCCAGCTCCCTCGGGGACAGGCCTAATGAAAAACTGTTTTTT	CASSLGDRPNEKLFF
TRBV9	TRBD1	TRBJ1-3	16	NA	TGTGCCAGCAGCCCCCGGACAGGGGAGGCTGGAAACACCATATATTTT	CASSPRTGEAGNTIYF
TRBV18	NA	TRBJ1-5	14	few	TGTGCCAGCCATCACGGGCTACCGCAGGAGCCCCAGCATTTT	CASHHGLPQEPQHF
TRBV2	NA	TRBJ2-1	13	NA	TGTGCCAGCATAGAGACTAGGGGCCATGAGCAGTTCTTC	CASIETRGHEQFF
TRBV4-2	NA	TRBJ1-2	14	NA	TGTGCCAGCAGCCAAGATCTGGGGATGGGTGGCTACACCTTC	CASSQDLGMGGYTF
TRBV29-1	NA	TRBJ1-4	12	NA	TGCAGCGTTGAGGGGGGGGCTGAAAAACTGTTTTTT	CSVEGGAEKLFF
TRBV21-1	NA	TRBJ2-7	18	NA	TGTGCCAGCAGCAAAGGTACTTTAGGACAGGGGAGCTCCTACGAGCAGTACTTC	CASSKGTLGQGSSYEQYF
TRBV23-1	NA	TRBJ1-4	18	NA	TGCGCCAGCAGTCAGTCTACTTCCCGGGACTCCTGGGGGGAAAAACTGTTTTTT	CASSQSTSRDSWGEKLFF
TRBV25-1	NA	TRBJ2-1	15	NA	TGTGCCAGCAGCCAGAATAGGGGTAGGGACAATGAGCAGTTCTTC	CASSQNRGRDNEQFF
TRBV27	NA	TRBJ1-1	15	NA	TGTGCCAGCAGTTTAAGGTACAGCCCGAACACTGAAGCTTTCTTT	CASSLRYSPNTEAFF
TRBV19	TRBD2	TRBJ2-1	13	NA	TGTGCCACCCAGAGACTAGCGGGAAATGAGCAGTTCTTC	CATQRLAGNEQFF
TRBV19	NA	TRBJ2-1	13	NA	TGTGCCAGTAGTATAGTCAACTACAATGAGCAGTTCTTC	CASSIVNYNEQFF
TRBV4-3	TRBD1	TRBJ1-2	20	NA	TGCGCCAGCAGCCGAGGACTGGGACAGATCCCGGGCGTCCACAACTATGGCTACACCTTC	CASSRGLGQIPGVHNYGYTF
TRBV6-4	NA	TRBJ2-2	14	NA	TGTGCCAGCAGTGACGCGGGACCCCGGGGGGAGCTGTTTTTT	CASSDAGPRGELFF
TRBV11-1	NA	TRBJ2-7	13	NA	TGTGCCAGCAGCTTGGGGTTTATCTACGAGCAGTACTTC	CASSLGFIYEQYF
TRBV10-3	NA	TRBJ1-1	12	few	TGTGCCATCAGTCCAAGGGCCACTGAAGCTTTCTTT	CAISPRATEAFF
TRBV6-1	NA	TRBJ1-5	16	NA	TGTGCCAGCAGTGAAGGGGGACACCGTGTAGCCCAGGCCCAGCATTTT	CASSEGGHRVAQAQHF
TRBV7-3	TRBD2	TRBJ2-2	20	NA	TGTGCCAGCAGAAGCCGACCGGGACTAGCGGGAGGATTAAGCACCGGGGAGCTGTTTTTT	CASRSRPGLAGGLSTGELFF
TRBV7-2	TRBD1	TRBJ1-1	16	NA	TGTGCCAGCAGCTTATCGCGGGCAGGGGGATACACTGAAGCTTTCTTT	CASSLSRAGGYTEAFF
TRBV6-5	NA	TRBJ1-4	15	once	TGTGCCAGCAGTTATAGAGGGGAGGATAATGAAAAACTGTTTTTT	CASSYRGEDNEKLFF
TRBV7-9	NA	TRBJ2-7	11	once	TGTGCCAGCAGCTTCAACTACGAGCAGTACTTC	CASSFNYEQYF
TRBV19	NA	TRBJ1-5	14	NA	TGTGCCAGTAGTCCCCCCCCGGGGGTTAGGCCCCAGCATTTT	CASSPPPGVRPQHF
TRBV6-1	NA	TRBJ1-1	14	NA	TGTGCCAGCAGGCGAGAGGGCTGGAACACTGAAGCTTTCTTT	CASRREGWNTEAFF
TRBV28	NA	TRBJ2-7	15	NA	TGTGCCAGCAGCTTAGGACCTGAGGGGACGTACGAGCAGTACTTC	CASSLGPEGTYEQYF
TRBV27	NA	TRBJ1-3	16	NA	TGTGCCAGCATCGGGCCAGGAAATCGCTCTGGAAACACCATATATTTT	CASIGPGNRSGNTIYF
TRBV4-3	TRBD2	TRBJ2-1	19	NA	TGCGCCAGCAGCCAAGATAAACTAGCGGAAGGTCCTTTCTACAATGAGCAGTTCTTC	CASSQDKLAEGPFYNEQFF